What follows are 5 T cell receptor beta chains derived from one specimen sequenced in a study of shared clonotypes between healthy human individuals. Sequenced by immunoSEQ multiplex PCR; TCRdb stores in-frame clones only, minus some. The repertoire consists of approximately 2.1 million clones, with more than 80% occurring once and the leading ten covering 0.39%. Sequencing used naive CD4+ T cells from PBMCs. The subset denotes: CD45RA+ positively selected. These receptors were collected from a young man in good health. Some clones in this sample may be carry-over from other donors' samples.

J is TRBJ1-2 and V is TRBV6-7; the D gene is possibly TRBD1 (5 bases). TRBV6-7 is an open reading frame whose function is uncertain. V lost 4 bases and J lost 3, with 27 bases in between. The CDR3 loop spans 19 amino acids. The CDR3 DNA is TGTGCCAGCAGTTTACTCACCCCAAGGGAGGGGTCGGGGTACTATGGCTACACCTTC. Encoded protein: CASSLLTPREGSGYYGYTF.

The chain joins TRBV28 to TRBJ1-5, with D perhaps TRBD1 (5 bases). Between the trimmed V and J ends, which lost 3 bases and 3 bases, there was a span of 21 bases. Germline V CDR1 and CDR2: MDHEN, SYDVKM. The CDR3 covers 18 residues. The CDR3 sequence: CASSFGLDELGHNQPQHF. The CDR3 DNA follows: TGTGCCAGCAGTTTCGGGTTAGACGAACTTGGACACAATCAGCCCCAGCATTTT.

The chain uses TRBV19 and TRBJ2-7, with 10 bases fitting TRBD1. CDR1 LNHDA and CDR2 SQIVND come from the germline V gene (reference sequence). The CDR3 extends over 16 amino acids. The V gene end was trimmed by 5 bases and the J gene end by 3 bases; junction bases not matched to a gene: 10. The CDR3 reads CASSLLGQGPHYEQYF. In nucleotides, the CDR3 is TGTGCCAGTAGTCTACTGGGACAGGGGCCACACTACGAGCAGTACTTC.

The rearrangement links TRBV5-1 to TRBJ2-1, with D possibly matching TRBD1 (5 bases). Between the trimmed V and J ends, which lost 0 bases and 7 bases, there was a span of 11 bases. Germline V gives CDR1 SGHRS, CDR2 YFSETQ. The length of the CDR3 is 14 residues. The CDR3 DNA follows: TGCGCCAGCAGCTTGGAAGGTGGGGCAAATGAGCAGTTCTTC. The encoded protein is CASSLEGGANEQFF.

This rearrangement joins TRBV25-1 to TRBJ2-7, with unresolved D. Germline V lookup: CDR1 MGHDK, CDR2 SYGVNS. This CDR3 comprises 10 residues. V was shortened by 9 bases and J by 2 bases, with 5 bases between the two germline ends. CDR3 sequence (DNA): TGTGCCAGTTCTACCTACGAGCAGTACTTC. Amino acid sequence: CASSTYEQYF.